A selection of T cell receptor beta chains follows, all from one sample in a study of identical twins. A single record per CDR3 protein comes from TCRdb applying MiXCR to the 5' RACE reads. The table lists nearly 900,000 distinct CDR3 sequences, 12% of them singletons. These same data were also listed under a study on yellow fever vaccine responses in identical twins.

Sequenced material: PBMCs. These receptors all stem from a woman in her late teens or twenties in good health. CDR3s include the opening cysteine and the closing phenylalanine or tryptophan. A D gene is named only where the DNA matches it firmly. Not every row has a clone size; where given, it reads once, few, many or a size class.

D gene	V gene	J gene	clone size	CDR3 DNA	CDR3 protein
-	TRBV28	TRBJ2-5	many	TGTGCCAGCAGTTTGCCAGGTCTGGGGACCCAGTACTTC	CASSLPGLGTQYF
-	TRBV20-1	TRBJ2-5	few	TGCAGTGCTAGAGATATCGGTAACGAGGGTGGTTTAGGGGAGACCCAGTACTTC	CSARDIGNEGGLGETQYF
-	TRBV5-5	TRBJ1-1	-	TGTGCCAGCAGCTTGGAAAGGGGGAAAACTGAAGCTTTCTTT	CASSLERGKTEAFF
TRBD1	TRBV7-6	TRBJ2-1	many	TGTGCCAGCAGCTTACTGGGGACAGGTCAAAATGAGCAGTTCTTC	CASSLLGTGQNEQFF
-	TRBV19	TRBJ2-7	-	TGTGCCAGTAGTAGGGGGATGTTCGGCGAGCAGTACTTC	CASSRGMFGEQYF
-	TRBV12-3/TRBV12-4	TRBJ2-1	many	TGTGCCAGTTGTAAGCGGGACAGCTCCTACAATGAGCAGTTCTTC	CASCKRDSSYNEQFF
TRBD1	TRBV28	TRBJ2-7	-	TGTGCCAGCAGCCCCCGGGACAGGGTAGTCTACGAGCAGTACTTC	CASSPRDRVVYEQYF
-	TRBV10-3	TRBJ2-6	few	TGTGCCATCAGTGAGGAACCTCCTCTAGCTGGGGCCAACGTCCTGACTTTC	CAISEEPPLAGANVLTF
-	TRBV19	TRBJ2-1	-	TGTGCCAGTAGTATAGGAACTGGCAGCTCCTACAATGAGCAGTTCTTC	CASSIGTGSSYNEQFF
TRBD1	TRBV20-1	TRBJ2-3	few	TGCAGTGCTGAAAAGACAGGGGGCGGAACAGATACGCAGTATTTT	CSAEKTGGGTDTQYF
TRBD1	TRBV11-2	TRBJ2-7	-	TGTGCCAGCAGCTTAGAGCTCCCGCGGACAGGGCCCTACGAGCAGTACTTC	CASSLELPRTGPYEQYF
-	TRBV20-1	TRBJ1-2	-	TGCAGTGATCGGGGGCTAAACTATGGCTACACCTTC	CSDRGLNYGYTF
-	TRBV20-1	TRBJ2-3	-	TGCAGTGCTAGAGATGGTAGAACCCCCCGCACAGATACGCAGTATTTT	CSARDGRTPRTDTQYF
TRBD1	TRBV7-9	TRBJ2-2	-	TGTGCCAGCAGCCCATCGACAGGGGGTAGTCTGACCGGGGAGCTGTTTTTT	CASSPSTGGSLTGELFF
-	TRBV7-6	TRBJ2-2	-	TGTGCCAGCAGCTTAGTGTCGGCTCCTTCCACCGGGGAGCTGTTTTTT	CASSLVSAPSTGELFF
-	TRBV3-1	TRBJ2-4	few	TGTGCCAGCAGCATCGGGACCCAAAACATTCAGTACTTC	CASSIGTQNIQYF